What follows are 22 T cell receptor beta chains derived from one specimen sequenced in a study of regulatory T cells in long-lasting Graves disease. Stated time point: persistent/refractory GD, antithyroid drugs over 5 years with positive TRAb. PBMC-derived RNA was used for the TCR library. Investigators prepared the TCR beta libraries by applying iRepertoire HTBI primers and Arm-PCR of CDR3 regions. MiXCR, run by TCRdb on the multiplex PCR reads, gives a single entry per CDR3 protein. Here the sample spans about 470,000 distinct CDR3 sequences, less than 25% being singletons. Material: peripheral blood mononuclear cells (PBMCs), obtained when the disease was refractory, from a patient treated with antithyroid drugs. The source of these receptors is a female donor with Graves disease.

This clonotype occurred many times. CDR3 sequence: CASSGQFGYEQYF. CDR3 nucleotide sequence: TGTGCCAGCAGTGGACAGTTCGGGTACGAGCAGTACTTC. The chain joins TRBV6-1 to TRBJ2-7, with D maybe TRBD1 (5 bases). Trimming cost V 4 bases and J 4 bases, with 11 bases left between them. This CDR3 contains 13 residues. CDR1 MNHNS and CDR2 SASEGT come from the germline V gene.

The rearrangement joins TRBV29-1 to TRBJ1-1, with a weak D call TRBD1 (6 bases). The CDR3 has 14 amino acids. CDR1 is SQVTM, CDR2 ANQGSEA, per germline. V was pared by 6 bases and J by 2 bases, with 16 bases between. The CDR3 DNA is TGCAGCGTAGAGGCAGTGGACAGAAACACTGAAGCTTTCTTT. Residues: CSVEAVDRNTEAFF. The entire variable domain, with the rest obtained from reference TRBV29-1 and TRBJ1-1, is as follows: SAVISQKPSRDICQRGTSLTIQCQVDSQVTMMFWYRQQPGQSLTLIATANQGSEATYESGFVIDKFPISRPNLTFSTLTVSNMSPEDSSIYLCSVEAVDRNTEAFFGQGTRLTVV.

In this sample, this clonotype turned up a few times. This sequence joins TRBV6-1 and TRBJ2-6; 8 nucleotides align to TRBD1. CDR3 length: 17 amino acids. The V segment lost 6 bases and the J segment 0 bases; nucleotides outside the gene matches: 7. The germline V gene encodes CDR1 MNHNS and CDR2 SASEGT. In nucleotides, the CDR3 is TGTGCCAGCAGCACTGGACAGGGTCCCTCTGGGGCCAACGTCCTGACTTTC. Protein: CASSTGQGPSGANVLTF.

The genes are TRBV5-6 and TRBJ1-5; D is perhaps TRBD1 (6 bases). Germline values: CDR1 SGHDT, CDR2 YYEEEE. V was clipped by 1 base and J by 5 bases, with 10 bases between them. The CDR3 consists of 14 residues. The chain's CDR3 is CASSLWGPDQPQHF. CDR3 bases: TGTGCCAGCAGCTTGTGGGGGCCAGATCAGCCCCAGCATTTT. The variable domain in full, with the rest retrieved from reference TRBV5-6 and TRBJ1-5, is DAGVTQSPTHLIKTRGQQVTLRCSPKSGHDTVSWYQQALGQGPQFIFQYYEEEERQRGNFPDRFSGHQFPNYSSELNVNALLLGDSALYLCASSLWGPDQPQHFGDGTRLSIL.

This clonotype has at least ten counts. This chain links TRBV28 with TRBJ2-7; D possibly corresponds to TRBD2 (6 bases). V lost 3 bases to trimming and J lost 6 bases, with 18 bases between them. This CDR3 region has 15 residues. CDR1 is MDHEN and CDR2 is SYDVKM in the germline V gene. CDR3 sequence (DNA): TGTGCCAGCAGTTTCGGGCCCGGGAGTCGCCTCGAGCAGTACTTC. Translating gives CASSFGPGSRLEQYF.

The rearrangement joins TRBV7-8 to TRBJ2-1; D is unclear. V was pared by 5 bases and J by 8 bases, with 13 bases between. The CDR3 totals 13 residues. The V gene's germline CDR1 is SGHVS and CDR2 FQNEAQ. The CDR3 sequence: CASSERFEYEQFF. The CDR3 DNA sequence: TGTGCCAGCAGCGAAAGGTTCGAGTATGAGCAGTTCTTC.

This chain connects TRBV7-9 to TRBJ2-1; 12 bases map to TRBD2. Germline-derived CDR1 and CDR2 are SEHNR and FQNEAQ (reference sequence). V lost 4 bases and J lost 2; bases outside the gene matches: 3. The CDR3 is 16 amino acids. CDR3 region: CASSSTSGSPYNEQFF. DNA for the CDR3: TGTGCCAGCAGCTCGACTAGCGGGAGTCCCTACAATGAGCAGTTCTTC.

The table lists this clonotype with a few counts. The V and J genes are TRBV20-1 and TRBJ1-1; D may be TRBD1 (5 bases). The germline V and J ends were trimmed by 5 bases and 3 bases, with 16 bases remaining between them. The CDR3 length is 14 residues. Germline V gene lookup returns CDR1 DFQATT and CDR2 SNEGSKA (reference sequence). CDR3 nucleotide sequence: TGCAGTGCTGGCCGCCGGGGGAGGCACACTGAAGCTTTCTTT. Its translation: CSAGRRGRHTEAFF.

There are many counts of this clonotype. J is TRBJ1-5 and V is TRBV12-3 or TRBV12-4; 10 bases are shared with TRBD1. V dropped 5 bases and J dropped 6; count of bases not matched to a gene: 10. This CDR3 has 16 amino acids. The CDR3 DNA reads as TGTGCCAGCAGTCCCACAGTAGGACAGGGGGTTCAGCCCCAGCATTTT. Its protein product is CASSPTVGQGVQPQHF.

This clonotype appeared many times. The chain combines TRBV28 with TRBJ1-4, with a possible D match to TRBD1 (6 bases). This CDR3 contains 15 residues. Per the germline V gene, CDR1 is MDHEN and CDR2 is SYDVKM. The ends were cut back, 7 bases at V and 8 bases at J, with 20 bases in the middle. CDR3 coding DNA: TGTGCCAGCATCTCCCCGGGACATAAATTGGAAAAACTGTTTTTT. Translation: CASISPGHKLEKLFF.

The table lists this clonotype with many counts. The chain carries TRBV4-1 and TRBJ1-5; 9 nucleotides match TRBD1. V dropped 6 bases and J dropped 3; count of bases not matched to a gene: 9. The CDR3 is made up of 16 amino acids. Germline CDR1 and CDR2: MGHRA and YSYEKL. The CDR3 DNA follows: TGCGCCAGCAGTCCCGGAGGGACAGGGATCAATCAGCCCCAGCATTTT. Its translation is CASSPGGTGINQPQHF.

This clonotype was counted many times. The chain carries TRBV28 and TRBJ2-7; D gene unclear. Germline CDR1 is MDHEN and CDR2 is SYDVKM. The V end was cut by 6 bases, the J end by 3 bases, with 12 bases between. CDR3 size: 13 residues. In DNA, the CDR3 is TGTGCCAGCAGAACTACCGTTCTCTACGAGCAGTACTTC. Translation gives CASRTTVLYEQYF.

V and J are TRBV6-1 and TRBJ2-2; 8 bases align to TRBD1. J lost 3 bases, V lost 4 bases, and 4 bases had no gene match. Looked up from germline, CDR1 is MNHNS and CDR2 is SASEGT. This CDR3 is built from 15 residues. In nucleotides, the CDR3 is TGTGCCAGCAGTGCTGACAGGGGCTACACCGGGGAGCTGTTTTTT. It specifies CASSADRGYTGELFF.

This clonotype appeared a few times. One junction end disagrees with the germline gene, perhaps due to a read error. This chain joins TRBV28 and TRBJ1-4; tentative D call: TRBD1 (5 bases). The V gene's germline CDR1 is MDHEN and CDR2 SYDVKM. There are 14 residues in the CDR3. CDR3 coding DNA: TGTGCCAGCACAAACAGGATTTTAATGAAAAAGCTGTTTTTT. It specifies CASTNRILMKKLFF.

The gene calls are TRBV29-1 and TRBJ1-2; 9 bases line up with TRBD1. Per the germline V gene, CDR1 is SQVTM and CDR2 is ANQGSEA. V lost 5 bases and J lost 10; bases outside the gene matches: 11. CDR3 length: 13 residues. The CDR3 sequence: CSVSSSGQGSYTF. The CDR3 DNA is TGCAGCGTTTCATCCTCGGGACAGGGATCCTACACCTTC.

This clonotype was seen more than once but under ten times. This sequence joins TRBV7-8 and TRBJ1-1, with a weak D call TRBD1 (6 bases). Per the germline V gene, CDR1 is SGHVS and CDR2 is FQNEAQ. The CDR3 contains 17 residues. V gave up 0 bases and J gave up 0 bases, with 14 bases separating them. CDR3 in amino acids: CASSLANTGTMNTEAFF. CDR3 in DNA: TGTGCCAGCAGCTTAGCAAATACCGGGACAATGAACACTGAAGCTTTCTTT.

The genes are TRBV3-1 and TRBJ1-1; TRBD1 matches at 8 bases. With V trimmed by 7 bases and J by 11 bases, 12 bases remained unmatched. The CDR3 totals 13 residues. Germline CDR1 and CDR2: LGHDT and YNNKEL (reference sequence). The CDR3 region has the DNA TGTGCCAGCATTTCCGGACAGGGAGGGTATGCTTTCTTT. It translates to CASISGQGGYAFF.

Comment on this clonotype: A read error may be the cause here, since a much bigger clone is one base away. The V call is TRBV28, the J call TRBJ2-4; 7 bases fit TRBD1. Germline assignment: CDR1 MDHEN and CDR2 SYDVKM. The CDR3 is made up of 17 amino acids. In nucleotides, the CDR3 is TGTGCCAGCAGGTCGACAGGGCGCGGTGGGGCCAAAAACATTCGGTACTTC. Protein sequence: CASRSTGRGGAKNIRYF.

The chain combines TRBV11-2 with TRBJ2-7; TRBD2 might be the D (7 bases). Germline CDR1 reads SGHAT; CDR2 reads FQNNGV. With 1 base removed from V and 3 bases from J, the gap between germline ends came to 16 bases. This CDR3 is 16 amino acids long. CDR3 in amino acids: CASSLGRGGPLYEQYF. CDR3 coding DNA: TGTGCCAGCAGCTTAGGGAGGGGGGGACCGCTCTACGAGCAGTACTTC. Full variable domain (rest looked up from reference TRBV11-2 and TRBJ2-7): EAGVAQSPRYKIIEKRQSVAFWCNPISGHATLYWYQQILGQGPKLLIQFQNNGVVDDSQLPKDRFSAERLKGVDSTLKIQPAKLEDSAVYLCASSLGRGGPLYEQYFGPGTRLTVT.

The CDR3 DNA sequence: TGTGCCAGCAACAGGGGCGGATCGGGACTAGCGGGAGCGAACGAGCAGTACTTC. Translation gives CASNRGGSGLAGANEQYF. The chain is built from TRBV7-2 and TRBJ2-7; 14 nucleotides agree with TRBD2. CDR1 is SGHTA, CDR2 FQGNSA, per germline. V lost 7 bases to trimming and J lost 5 bases; unmatched junction nucleotides: 16. CDR3 length equals 18 residues.

This clonotype showed up many times. Germline and junction disagree at one end, which may indicate a read error. The gene calls are TRBV5-1 and TRBJ2-7; D possibly matches TRBD1 or TRBD2 (5 bases each). The length of the CDR3 is 13 residues. Per germline, CDR1 SGHRS and CDR2 YFSETQ. The CDR3 DNA reads TGTGCCAGCAGTCGGGACGGAGCCTACGAGCAGTACTTC. It yields the protein CASSRDGAYEQYF.

This clonotype showed up many times. The chain carries TRBV5-6 and TRBJ2-6; the D is unclear. This CDR3 is 15 amino acids long. The ends were cut back, 2 bases at V and 4 bases at J, with 10 bases in the middle. In germline, CDR1 is SGHDT, CDR2 YYEEEE. The CDR3 coding sequence is TGTGCCAGCAGCTTAGAGTTCTCCGGGGCCAACGTCCTGACTTTC. Residues: CASSLEFSGANVLTF.